This is a list of T cell receptor beta chains from one sample in a study of blood T cells in healthy people across ages. TCRdb independently ran MiXCR on the 5' RACE reads; one entry per CDR3 protein. The sample shows 800,000 to 950,000 distinct CDR3 sequences, 45% to 50% of them seen only once. The specimen sequenced was blood. Source of these receptors: a man aged 30 to 39 in good health. Both conserved end residues are part of each CDR3. Each record gives: J gene, V gene, CDR3 protein.

j_gene: TRBJ2-1; v_gene: TRBV2; CDR3aa: CASPVPAGGTYNEQFF
j_gene: TRBJ2-2; v_gene: TRBV12-3/TRBV12-4; CDR3aa: CASSPPRGYTGELFF
j_gene: TRBJ1-5; v_gene: TRBV20-1; CDR3aa: CSAQPGGNSNQPQHF
j_gene: -; v_gene: TRBV9; CDR3aa: CASSAGGTAGETQYF
j_gene: TRBJ1-2; v_gene: TRBV5-1; CDR3aa: CASSTGRNPYGYTF
j_gene: TRBJ2-5; v_gene: TRBV6-5; CDR3aa: CASSSHGLTETQYF
j_gene: TRBJ2-1; v_gene: TRBV6-2/TRBV6-3; CDR3aa: CASSQTGLIGNEQFF
j_gene: TRBJ2-3; v_gene: TRBV7-2; CDR3aa: CASSLRPYTDTQYF
j_gene: TRBJ2-7; v_gene: TRBV25-1; CDR3aa: CASSWTVLLYEQYF
j_gene: TRBJ2-2; v_gene: TRBV12-3/TRBV12-4; CDR3aa: CASSPLKDRGPGELFF
j_gene: TRBJ1-2; v_gene: TRBV3-1; CDR3aa: CASSQDQVSTGYTF